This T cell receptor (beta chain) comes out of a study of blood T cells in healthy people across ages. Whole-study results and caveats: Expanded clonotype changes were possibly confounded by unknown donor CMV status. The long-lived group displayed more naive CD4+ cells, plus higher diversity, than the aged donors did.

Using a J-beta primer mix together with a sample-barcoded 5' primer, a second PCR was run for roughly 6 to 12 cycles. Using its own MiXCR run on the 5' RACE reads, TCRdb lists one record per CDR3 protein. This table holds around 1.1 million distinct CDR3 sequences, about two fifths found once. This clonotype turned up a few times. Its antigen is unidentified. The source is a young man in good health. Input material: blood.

CDR3: CSARDMAGGSSYNEQFF. For the CDR3, the DNA is TGCAGTGCTAGAGATATGGCGGGGGGCAGCTCCTACAATGAGCAGTTCTTC. The J gene is TRBJ2-1, the V gene TRBV20-1, with TRBD2 matching 8 bases. The V gene end was trimmed by 0 bases and the J gene end by 0 bases; junction bases not matched to a gene: 7. Germline CDR1 DFQATT, CDR2 SNEGSKA (reference sequence). The CDR3 spans 17 residues.